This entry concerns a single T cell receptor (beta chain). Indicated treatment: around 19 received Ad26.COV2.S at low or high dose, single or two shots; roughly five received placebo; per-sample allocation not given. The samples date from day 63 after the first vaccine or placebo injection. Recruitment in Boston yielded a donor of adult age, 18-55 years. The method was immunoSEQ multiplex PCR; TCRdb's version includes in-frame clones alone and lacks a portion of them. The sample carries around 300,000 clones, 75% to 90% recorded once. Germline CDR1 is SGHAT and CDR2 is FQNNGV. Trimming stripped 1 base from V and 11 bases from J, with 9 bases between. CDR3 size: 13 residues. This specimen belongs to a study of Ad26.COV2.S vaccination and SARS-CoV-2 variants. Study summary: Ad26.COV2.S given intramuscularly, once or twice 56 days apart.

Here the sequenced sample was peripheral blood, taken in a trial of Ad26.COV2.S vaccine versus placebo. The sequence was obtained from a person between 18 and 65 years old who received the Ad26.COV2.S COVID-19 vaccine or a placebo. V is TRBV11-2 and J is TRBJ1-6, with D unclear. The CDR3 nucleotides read TGTGCCAGCAGCTTAGCCGAGGAGACACCCCTCCACTTT. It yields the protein CASSLAEETPLHF. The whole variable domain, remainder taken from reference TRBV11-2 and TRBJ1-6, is EAGVAQSPRYKIIEKRQSVAFWCNPISGHATLYWYQQILGQGPKLLIQFQNNGVVDDSQLPKDRFSAERLKGVDSTLKIQPAKLEDSAVYLCASSLAEETPLHFGNGTRLTVT.